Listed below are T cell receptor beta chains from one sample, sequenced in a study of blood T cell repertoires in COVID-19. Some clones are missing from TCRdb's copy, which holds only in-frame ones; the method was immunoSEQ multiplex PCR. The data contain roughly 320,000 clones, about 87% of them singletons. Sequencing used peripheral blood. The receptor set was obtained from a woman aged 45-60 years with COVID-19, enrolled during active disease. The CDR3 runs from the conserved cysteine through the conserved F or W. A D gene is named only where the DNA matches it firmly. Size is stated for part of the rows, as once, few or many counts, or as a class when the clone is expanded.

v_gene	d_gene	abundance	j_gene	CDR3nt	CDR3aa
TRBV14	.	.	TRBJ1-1	TGTGCCAGCAGCCCACAGGGAATGTCGGCTTTCTTT	CASSPQGMSAFF
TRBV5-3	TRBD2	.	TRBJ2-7	TGTGCCAGAAGCTGGGGACTAGCAGGTGGATGTGGGGCCTACGAGCAGTACTTC	CARSWGLAGGCGAYEQYF
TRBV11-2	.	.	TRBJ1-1	TGTGCCAGCAGCTTCTTTCGTGAGCGCACTGAAGCTTTCTTT	CASSFFRERTEAFF
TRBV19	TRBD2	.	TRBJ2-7	TGTGCCAGCGGGGGGACTAGCGGCTACGAGCAGTACTTC	CASGGTSGYEQYF
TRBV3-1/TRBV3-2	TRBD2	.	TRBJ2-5	TGTGCCAGCAGCCGACTAGCGGGACGGGAGACCCAGTACTTC	CASSRLAGRETQYF
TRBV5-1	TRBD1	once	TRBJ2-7	TGCGCCAGCAGCGGGGACAGGGGAAACGAGCAGTACTTC	CASSGDRGNEQYF
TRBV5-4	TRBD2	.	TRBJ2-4	TGTGCCAGCAGCGAAGAGACTAGCGAACAGTACTTC	CASSEETSEQYF
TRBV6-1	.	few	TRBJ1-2	TGTGCCAGCAGTGAAGCGCGAGGCAGGGGATATGGCTACACCTTC	CASSEARGRGYGYTF
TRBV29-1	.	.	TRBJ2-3	TGCAGCGTGGAGACAGATACGCAGTATTTT	CSVETDTQYF
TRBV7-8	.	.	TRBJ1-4	TGTGCCAGCAGCTTCGGAGGGGCCAATGAAAAACTGTTTTTT	CASSFGGANEKLFF
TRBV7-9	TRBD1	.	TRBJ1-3	TGTGCCAGCAGCCCAAATAGGGACAGTCGGTTCTCTGGAAACACCATATATTTT	CASSPNRDSRFSGNTIYF
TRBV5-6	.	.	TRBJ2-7	TGTGCCAGCTCCAAGGGGAACTACGAGCAGTACTTC	CASSKGNYEQYF
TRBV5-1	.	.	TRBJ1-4	TGCGCCAGCAGCTTGGCGACAGGTAGCACTAATGAAAAACTGTTTTTT	CASSLATGSTNEKLFF
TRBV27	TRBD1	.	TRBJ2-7	TGTGCCAGCAGTTTATATTCCGGACAGGGGGTCTACGAGCAGTACTTC	CASSLYSGQGVYEQYF
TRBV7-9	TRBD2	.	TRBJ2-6	TGTGCCAGCAGCTCCCGGACTAGCGGGAGTTTTTCTGGGGCCAACGTCCTGACTTTC	CASSSRTSGSFSGANVLTF
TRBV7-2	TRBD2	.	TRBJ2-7	TGTGCCAGCAGCACCACTAGCGGGGGGGCTGTGGAGCAGTACTTC	CASSTTSGGAVEQYF
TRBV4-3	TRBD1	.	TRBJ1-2	TGCGCCAGCAGCTCGCGGACAGGGGGCGAAACGGGAGGCTACACCTTC	CASSSRTGGETGGYTF
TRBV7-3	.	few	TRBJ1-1	TGTGCCAGCAGCCCACAACGATCAGGGTCCGCCACTGAAGCTTTCTTT	CASSPQRSGSATEAFF
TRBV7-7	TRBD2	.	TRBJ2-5	TGTGCTAGCAGCTTAGCGGGCGGGGAGACCCAGTACTTC	CASSLAGGETQYF
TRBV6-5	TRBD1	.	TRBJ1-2	TGTGCCAGCAGTTACTCGGTGGGACAGATAAAAGGCTACACCTTC	CASSYSVGQIKGYTF
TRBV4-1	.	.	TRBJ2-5	TGCGCCAGCAGCCAAGATGGGGCCTTCCAAGAGACCCAGTACTTC	CASSQDGAFQETQYF
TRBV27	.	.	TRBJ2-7	TGTGCCAGCAGTTTATCAGCAGGGTCCTACGAGCAGTACTTC	CASSLSAGSYEQYF
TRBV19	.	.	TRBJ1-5	TGTGCCAGTAACAGGGCGAATCAGCCCCAGCATTTT	CASNRANQPQHF
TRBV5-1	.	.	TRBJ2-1	TGCGCCAGCAGCTTGCCCGGGACTTCCACAGAACGGAAAGTCTTC	CASSLPGTSTERKVF
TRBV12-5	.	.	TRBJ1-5	TGTGCTAGTGGTTTGACAGGGACCCAGCATTTT	CASGLTGTQHF
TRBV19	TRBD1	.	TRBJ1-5	TGTGCCAGTAGTGCGACAGGGGGCGAGGCCCAGCATTTT	CASSATGGEAQHF
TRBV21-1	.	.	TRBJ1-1	TGTGCCAGCAGCCCTAGGACGATCGAGGGCACTGAAGCTTTCTTT	CASSPRTIEGTEAFF